One sample yielded the 25 T cell receptor beta chains listed below, sequenced in a study of shared clonotypes between healthy human individuals. Terminally differentiated effector memory CD45RA+ cells were excluded by CCR7 positive selection of CD45RO-negative cells. The method was immunoSEQ multiplex PCR; TCRdb's version includes in-frame clones alone and lacks a portion of them. The table includes about 590,000 clones, less than 97% detected once. Sequencing used naive CD8+ T cells sorted from blood. The source is a woman aged 30 to 39 in good health.

This clone appeared once. The rearrangement links TRBV5-4 to TRBJ2-5, with D perhaps given as TRBD1 or TRBD2 (5 bases each). Deletions cut 4 bases from V and 5 bases from J, with 15 bases between. CDR1 is SGHNT, CDR2 YYREEE, per germline (reference sequence). This CDR3 region has 14 residues. The CDR3 DNA follows: TGTGCCAGCAGCGCCCGGGACCCTCGGGAGACCCAGTACTTC. It translates to CASSARDPRETQYF.

With respect to this clone: This specimen includes other DNA sequences encoding the same CDR3. V and J are TRBV28 and TRBJ2-7, with D hard to call. The CDR3 runs to 13 residues. Germline values: CDR1 MDHEN, CDR2 SYDVKM. The V gene lost 3 bases and the J gene lost 0 bases, with 6 bases spanning the gap. The CDR3 sequence: CASSFPSSYEQYF. CDR3 DNA: TGTGCCAGCAGTTTCCCAAGCTCCTACGAGCAGTACTTC.

V and J are TRBV15 and TRBJ1-5; tentative D call: TRBD1 (6 bases). Trimming removed 0 bases at V and 7 bases at J, with 22 bases between. The CDR3 totals 18 residues. Germline V gene data show CDR1 as LNHNV and CDR2 as YYDKDF (reference sequence). CDR3 sequence (DNA): TGTGCCACCAGCAGAGATGTTGAGGACAGTCCGGAGTTCCAGCCCCAGCATTTT. It translates to CATSRDVEDSPEFQPQHF.

V and J are TRBV29-1 and TRBJ2-7; D possibly corresponds to TRBD1 (6 bases). The CDR3 loop spans 12 amino acids. CDR1 SQVTM and CDR2 ANQGSEA come from the germline V gene. V lost 6 bases, J lost 2 bases, and 11 bases lay in between. The CDR3 DNA follows: TGCAGCGTCACGGGACAAACCTACGAGCAGTACTTC. This sequence encodes CSVTGQTYEQYF.

J is TRBJ2-7 and V is TRBV13, with 8 positions matching TRBD2. The CDR3 loop spans 16 amino acids. J gave up 1 base and V 1 base, and 6 bases lay outside the gene matches. The germline V gene has CDR1 PRHDT and CDR2 FYEKMQ (reference sequence). CDR3 nucleotides: TGTGCCAGCAGCTTAGTGACTAGCGCCCGATCCTACGAGCAGTACTTC. Protein sequence: CASSLVTSARSYEQYF.

The chain uses TRBV9 and TRBJ1-3; D gene ambiguous. Germline V gene lookup returns CDR1 SGDLS and CDR2 YYNGEE. The V end was cut by 2 bases, the J end by 0 bases, with 9 bases between. The CDR3 is 15 residues long. The CDR3 DNA reads TGTGCCAGCAGCGTGGGGTTCCACTCTGGAAACACCATATATTTT. Its protein is CASSVGFHSGNTIYF.

This clone was seen only once. The CDR3 DNA is TGTGCCAGCAGCTCAACTTTAGCCTACGAGCAGTACTTC. Amino acid sequence: CASSSTLAYEQYF. V gene TRBV11-2 combines with J gene TRBJ2-7; no firm D call. Trimming cost V 4 bases and J 2 bases, with 9 bases left between them. CDR1 and CDR2 (germline): SGHAT, FQNNGV. The length of the CDR3 is 13 residues.

CDR3 loop: CASSLGGPTDGYEQYF. CDR3 coding DNA: TGTGCCAGCAGCTTGGGGGGACCGACAGACGGCTACGAGCAGTACTTC. The genes are TRBV5-6 and TRBJ2-5; tentatively, D is TRBD1 or TRBD2 (5 bases each). The J call could be wrong; TRBJ2-7 is a better fit for the DNA end. Germline V gives CDR1 SGHDT, CDR2 YYEEEE. This CDR3 has 16 amino acids.

The chain joins TRBV4-1 to TRBJ1-1; unclear D gene. Trimming left V 3 bases short and J 2 bases short, with 4 bases between. This CDR3 comprises 12 residues. Germline CDR1 MGHRA, CDR2 YSYEKL. This CDR3 is CASSHINTEAFF. As DNA, the CDR3 is TGCGCCAGCAGCCACATCAACACTGAAGCTTTCTTT.

This rearrangement joins TRBV9 to TRBJ2-5, with TRBD2 matching over 10 bases. The end of the DNA fits TRBJ2-7 better, so the J call may be wrong. Germline CDR1 SGDLS, CDR2 YYNGEE. The CDR3 contains 15 residues. The CDR3 nucleotides are TGTGCCAGCAGCGCCTGGGCTAGCGGGAGTCACGAGCAGTACTTC. Its translation is CASSAWASGSHEQYF.

This chain links TRBV28 with TRBJ1-3, with TRBD1 matching 10 bases. This CDR3 is 15 amino acids long. The junction had 5 bases not matched to a gene; V was cut back by 6 bases and J by 3 bases. Germline V gene lookup returns CDR1 MDHEN and CDR2 SYDVKM. CDR3 protein: CASSRQGAHGNTIYF. In nucleotides, the CDR3 is TGTGCCAGCAGCCGACAGGGGGCGCATGGAAACACCATATATTTT.

The chain recombines TRBV29-1 with TRBJ2-1; 8 bases align to TRBD1. CDR1 SQVTM and CDR2 ANQGSEA come from the germline V gene. This CDR3 contains 13 residues. Trimming took 8 bases from V and 2 from J; bases not matched to a gene: 5. The CDR3 nucleotides are TGCAGCCAAGGACAGGGCACCTACAATGAGCAGTTCTTC. It encodes CSQGQGTYNEQFF.

In nucleotides, the CDR3 is TGTGCCAGTCGGACAGGGGATTATAGCAATCAGCCCCAGCATTTT. Translated: CASRTGDYSNQPQHF. The J gene is TRBJ1-5, the V gene TRBV19, with 9 bases fitting TRBD1. Trimming cost V 8 bases and J 0 bases; bases outside gene matches: 5. Germline lookup yields CDR1 LNHDA and CDR2 SQIVND (reference sequence). The CDR3 consists of 15 residues.

This sequence joins TRBV29-1 and TRBJ2-7, with TRBD1 matching 8 bases. The germline V gene encodes CDR1 SQVTM and CDR2 ANQGSEA. The CDR3 consists of 12 residues. Losses at the gene ends were 1 base for V and 9 bases for J; bases not matched to a gene: 5. The CDR3 region has the DNA TGCAGCGTTGAAGGGGACAGGAGCGGGCAGTACTTC. Its protein is CSVEGDRSGQYF.

This CDR3 is CASSVAGISFGEQYF. CDR3 coding DNA: TGTGCCAGCAGTGTGGCAGGCATTTCCTTCGGCGAGCAGTACTTC. The V and J genes are TRBV6-1 and TRBJ2-7; D is ambiguous. This CDR3 region has 15 residues. The V gene lost 4 bases and the J gene lost 6 bases, with 19 bases spanning the gap. Germline CDR1 reads MNHNS; CDR2 reads SASEGT.

The gene calls are TRBV7-2 and TRBJ1-5; no definite D call. Trimming stripped 5 bases from V and 3 bases from J, with 14 bases between. CDR1 is SGHTA, CDR2 FQGNSA, per germline. This CDR3 has 15 amino acids. The CDR3 loop reads CASSPDVGFNQPQHF. The CDR3 nucleotides are TGTGCCAGCAGCCCGGACGTAGGCTTCAATCAGCCCCAGCATTTT.

The sample holds one count of this clone. The chain employs TRBV27 and TRBJ2-1, with 7 bases that match TRBD2. Trimming cost V 2 bases and J 8 bases; bases outside gene matches: 9. The germline V gene has CDR1 MNHEY and CDR2 SMNVEV (reference sequence). The CDR3 spans 15 residues. The CDR3 region has the DNA TGTGCCAGCAGTTTAGGTGCGGGAGTGAGGGATGAGCAGTTCTTC. Protein product: CASSLGAGVRDEQFF.

Here the CDR3 reads CASSTPAKNIQYF. DNA of the CDR3: TGTGCCAGCAGCACCCCAGCCAAAAACATTCAGTACTTC. The chain is built from TRBV7-9 and TRBJ2-4, with no clear D. Trimming pared 5 bases from V and 0 bases from J, leaving 5 bases between. The CDR3 runs to 13 residues. Germline CDR1 is SEHNR and CDR2 is FQNEAQ (reference sequence). Together with reference TRBV7-9 and TRBJ2-4, the CDR3 gives the full variable domain: DTGVSQNPRHKITKRGQNVTFRCDPISEHNRLYWYRQTLGQGPEFLTYFQNEAQLEKSRLLSDRFSAERPKGSFSTLEIQRTEQGDSAMYLCASSTPAKNIQYFGAGTRLSVL.

This rearrangement joins TRBV19 to TRBJ1-1; no clear D gene. V was clipped by 3 bases and J by 1 base, with 9 bases between them. Germline values: CDR1 LNHDA, CDR2 SQIVND (reference sequence). This CDR3 contains 14 residues. In DNA form, the CDR3 reads TGTGCCAGTAGTATGTTCAATTCGAACACTGAAGCTTTCTTT. Encoded protein: CASSMFNSNTEAFF.

J is TRBJ2-7 and V is TRBV28, with 11 positions matching TRBD2. This CDR3 is built from 15 residues. CDR1 is MDHEN, CDR2 SYDVKM, per germline. The junction had 6 bases not matched to a gene; V was cut back by 6 bases and J by 2 bases. CDR3 amino acids: CASSPRLAGTYEQYF. CDR3 DNA: TGTGCCAGCAGCCCCCGACTAGCGGGAACCTACGAGCAGTACTTC.

The chain has TRBV9 and TRBJ2-3; TRBD2 aligns across 9 bases. V shed 3 bases, J shed 2 bases, and the junction held 7 bases outside the gene matches. The CDR3 has 16 residues. CDR1 is SGDLS, CDR2 YYNGEE, per germline. CDR3 coding DNA: TGTGCCAGCAGCGCAACCGGGACTAGCAACACAGATACGCAGTATTTT. Translated, it gives CASSATGTSNTDTQYF.

The chain uses TRBV19 and TRBJ2-7; the D is unclear. Germline V gives CDR1 LNHDA, CDR2 SQIVND (reference sequence). V was shortened by 1 base and J by 0 bases, with 10 bases between the two germline ends. The CDR3 totals 15 residues. CDR3 loop: CASSIASGSSYEQYF. Written as DNA, the CDR3 is TGTGCCAGTAGTATAGCCTCTGGCAGCTCCTACGAGCAGTACTTC. The entire variable domain, with the rest obtained from reference TRBV19 and TRBJ2-7, is as follows: DGGITQSPKYLFRKEGQNVTLSCEQNLNHDAMYWYRQDPGQGLRLIYYSQIVNDFQKGDIAEGYSVSREKKESFPLTVTSAQKNPTAFYLCASSIASGSSYEQYFGPGTRLTVT.

The chain is built from TRBV28 and TRBJ2-1, with 11 positions matching TRBD2. Trimming cost V 5 bases and J 3 bases; bases outside gene matches: 18. This CDR3 has 20 amino acids. The germline gives CDR1 MDHEN, CDR2 SYDVKM. The CDR3 bases are TGTGCCAGCAGTACTTCTATACCCCGAAGACTAGCGGGACACTACAATGAGCAGTTCTTC. As protein: CASSTSIPRRLAGHYNEQFF.

CDR3 sequence: CASSIRTGSYEQYF. Here the CDR3 DNA reads TGTGCCAGTAGTATACGGACAGGATCCTACGAGCAGTACTTC. The chain links TRBV19 to TRBJ2-7; 7 positions match TRBD1. This CDR3 contains 14 residues. The trim removed 2 bases at V and 1 base at J, leaving 2 bases unmatched. CDR1 and CDR2 (germline): LNHDA, SQIVND (reference sequence). Filled out from reference TRBV19 and TRBJ2-7, the complete variable domain reads DGGITQSPKYLFRKEGQNVTLSCEQNLNHDAMYWYRQDPGQGLRLIYYSQIVNDFQKGDIAEGYSVSREKKESFPLTVTSAQKNPTAFYLCASSIRTGSYEQYFGPGTRLTVT.

DNA for the CDR3: TGTGCCAGCAGCGTCCAGCGGGGATCGATCAATGAGCAGTTCTTC. Translating gives CASSVQRGSINEQFF. This rearrangement joins TRBV9 to TRBJ2-1, with TRBD2 matching over 7 bases. Unmatched junction bases numbered 8, after V lost 2 bases and J lost 6 bases. There are 15 residues in the CDR3. Germline V gene lookup returns CDR1 SGDLS and CDR2 YYNGEE.